The 16 T cell receptor beta chains given below trace back to one sample, sequenced in a study of T cell responses to AZD1222 COVID-19 vaccine. Generated by immunoSEQ multiplex PCR, the TCRdb table keeps only in-frame clones and is missing some. Among 90,000 to 120,000 clones listed, more than 75% were seen once. The sequencing here drew on peripheral blood, taken on day 0 of AZD1222 vaccination. The receptor source for this set is an adult in good health.

The V and J genes are TRBV6-5 and TRBJ2-2, with D maybe TRBD1 (6 bases). Germline-derived CDR1 and CDR2 are MNHEY and SVGAGI. V dropped 7 bases and J dropped 6 bases, with 9 bases sitting between them. This CDR3 region has 12 residues. The CDR3 bases are TGTGCCAGCAAACAGGGTCCCGGGGAGCTGTTTTTT. It specifies CASKQGPGELFF.

The rearrangement joins TRBV11-1 to TRBJ2-7; TRBD2 matches at 8 bases. V shed 4 bases and J 3 bases; nucleotides not matched to a gene: 5. The CDR3 totals 14 residues. Germline CDR1 reads SGHAT; CDR2 reads FQDESV (reference sequence). The CDR3 loop reads CASSSPGGNYEQYF. The CDR3 region has the DNA TGTGCCAGCAGCTCCCCGGGAGGGAACTACGAGCAGTACTTC.

The chain combines TRBV6-2 or TRBV6-3 with TRBJ2-1; tentative D call: TRBD1 (5 bases). The CDR3 spans 14 residues. CDR1 and CDR2 from the germline V gene are MNHEY and SVGEGT. Between the trimmed V and J ends, which lost 0 bases and 3 bases, there was a span of 6 bases. CDR3 in DNA: TGTGCCAGCAGTTACTCCAGGGTCTACAATGAGCAGTTCTTC. Translating it yields CASSYSRVYNEQFF.

J is TRBJ2-3 and V is TRBV7-2; D is uncertain. CDR1 SGHTA and CDR2 FQGNSA come from the germline V gene. Trimming cost V 5 bases and J 5 bases, with 17 bases left between them. The CDR3 runs 15 residues. This CDR3 is CASSRNTNMGDTQYF. The CDR3 DNA reads TGTGCCAGCAGCAGAAATACGAACATGGGAGATACGCAGTATTTT. Complete variable domain (other parts from reference TRBV7-2 and TRBJ2-3): GAGVSQSPSNKVTEKGKDVELRCDPISGHTALYWYRQSLGQGLEFLIYFQGNSAPDKSGLPSDRFSAERTGGSVSTLTIQRTQQEDSAVYLCASSRNTNMGDTQYFGPGTRLTVL.

The CDR3 spells CASTKGLDGNTIYF. The CDR3 DNA reads TGTGCCAGCACGAAGGGACTAGATGGAAACACCATATATTTT. This chain links TRBV6-5 with TRBJ1-3, with a weak D call TRBD1 (5 bases). This CDR3 region has 14 residues. Germline V gene data show CDR1 as MNHEY and CDR2 as SVGAGI. Trimming stripped 7 bases from V and 3 bases from J, with 13 bases between.

This clone showed up just once. The J gene is TRBJ1-3, the V gene TRBV5-6, with D tentatively TRBD1 (5 bases). CDR3 length: 15 amino acids. V lost 2 bases and J 1 base, leaving 10 bases between the germline ends. Germline CDR1 and CDR2: SGHDT and YYEEEE. CDR3 nucleotide sequence: TGTGCCAGCAGCTTCAGGGTTATGTCTGGAAACACCATATATTTT. Protein product: CASSFRVMSGNTIYF.

V and J are TRBV5-4 and TRBJ2-3, with D tentatively TRBD2 (6 bases). The CDR3 is made up of 15 amino acids. The germline V gene has CDR1 SGHNT and CDR2 YYREEE (reference sequence). V was pared by 0 bases and J by 1 base, with 9 bases between. The CDR3, as DNA: TGTGCCAGCAGCTTGGGGGGACTCGGCACAGATACGCAGTATTTT. As protein: CASSLGGLGTDTQYF.

V is TRBV11-2 and J is TRBJ2-7; weak D call: TRBD1 (6 bases). This CDR3 has 14 residues. CDR1 is SGHAT, CDR2 FQNNGV, per germline. V was pared by 4 bases and J by 0 bases, with 10 bases between. The CDR3 protein is CASSSYRASYEQYF. The CDR3 DNA follows: TGTGCCAGCAGCTCCTACAGGGCCTCCTACGAGCAGTACTTC. Full variable domain (outside the CDR3, taken from reference TRBV11-2 and TRBJ2-7): EAGVAQSPRYKIIEKRQSVAFWCNPISGHATLYWYQQILGQGPKLLIQFQNNGVVDDSQLPKDRFSAERLKGVDSTLKIQPAKLEDSAVYLCASSSYRASYEQYFGPGTRLTVT.

The chain has TRBV6-1 and TRBJ1-6; no firm D call. CDR1 MNHNS and CDR2 SASEGT come from the germline V gene. V was clipped by 2 bases and J by 10 bases, with 12 bases between them. The CDR3 loop spans 14 amino acids. In nucleotides, the CDR3 is TGTGCCAGCAGTGAATCTTTGGCCCCATCACCCCTCCACTTT. It codes for CASSESLAPSPLHF.

This chain joins TRBV4-1 and TRBJ2-7; D might be TRBD1 or TRBD2, each matching 6 bases. The CDR3 is 17 residues long. Germline V gene lookup returns CDR1 MGHRA and CDR2 YSYEKL. V was shortened by 0 bases and J by 3 bases, with 18 bases between the two germline ends. The CDR3 is CASSQDSLRGGGYEQYF. DNA for the CDR3: TGCGCCAGCAGCCAAGATTCCCTCAGGGGAGGAGGCTACGAGCAGTACTTC.

V is TRBV5-4 and J is TRBJ1-3; a possible D gene is TRBD1 (6 bases). Trimming stripped 0 bases from V and 0 bases from J, with 10 bases between. Germline assignment: CDR1 SGHNT and CDR2 YYREEE (reference sequence). The CDR3 is 16 amino acids. Written as DNA, the CDR3 is TGTGCCAGCAGCTTGGGAACAGGGCGCTCTGGAAACACCATATATTTT. Translated: CASSLGTGRSGNTIYF.

CDR3 sequence (DNA): TGTGCCTGGAGTGTACGCGCGTCCGAAGCTTTCTTT. It translates to CAWSVRASEAFF. The J gene is TRBJ1-1, the V gene TRBV30, with D hard to call. The ends were cut back, 0 bases at V and 8 bases at J, with 10 bases in the middle. The germline V gene has CDR1 GTSNPN and CDR2 SVGIG (reference sequence). The CDR3 extends over 12 amino acids. The full variable domain, rest sourced from reference TRBV30 and TRBJ1-1, is SQTIHQWPATLVQPVGSPLSLECTVEGTSNPNLYWYRQAAGRGLQLLFYSVGIGQISSEVPQNLSASRPQDRQFILSSKKLLLSDSGFYLCAWSVRASEAFFGQGTRLTVV.

The V gene is TRBV30, the J gene TRBJ1-2; TRBD1 is a possible D gene (5 bases). In germline, CDR1 is GTSNPN, CDR2 SVGIG (reference sequence). This CDR3 spans 14 amino acids. Trimming stripped 5 bases from V and 1 base from J, with 14 bases between. Here the CDR3 reads CAWGHQGNNYGYTF. CDR3 bases: TGTGCCTGGGGCCACCAGGGAAATAACTATGGCTACACCTTC.

V gene TRBV7-2 combines with J gene TRBJ2-2; no clear D gene. Deletions cut 1 base from V and 3 bases from J, with 6 bases between. Germline V gene lookup returns CDR1 SGHTA and CDR2 FQGNSA. This CDR3 comprises 14 residues. The CDR3 here is CASSLDRYTGELFF. DNA of the CDR3: TGTGCCAGCAGCTTAGACAGATACACCGGGGAGCTGTTTTTT.

The chain is built from TRBV7-2 and TRBJ1-4; D is ambiguous. This CDR3 is 15 amino acids long. Germline V gene lookup returns CDR1 SGHTA and CDR2 FQGNSA. V dropped 1 base and J dropped 8 bases, with 14 bases sitting between them. The CDR3 loop is CASSLGWQEGEKLFF. Written as DNA, the CDR3 is TGTGCCAGCAGCTTAGGGTGGCAGGAAGGAGAAAAACTGTTTTTT.

The chain recombines TRBV5-1 with TRBJ1-6; no definite D call. V dropped 4 bases and J dropped 10 bases, with 18 bases sitting between them. The CDR3 is 15 amino acids. In germline, CDR1 is SGHRS, CDR2 YFSETQ. DNA of the CDR3: TGCGCCAGCAGCCAAAGTCAGGTCGACATCTCACCCCTCCACTTT. It yields the protein CASSQSQVDISPLHF.